This T cell receptor (beta chain) derives from a study of blood T cell repertoires in COVID-19. Clones were sequenced by immunoSEQ multiplex PCR, and TCRdb holds only the in-frame ones, with some missing. Among approximately 220,000 clones listed, around 87% were seen once. J lost 7 bases, V lost 1 base, and 9 bases had no gene match. The germline V gene has CDR1 SGHTA and CDR2 FQGNSA. The CDR3 has 17 residues. This rearrangement joins TRBV7-2 to TRBJ2-1, with 11 positions matching TRBD2. The sequencing input was peripheral blood. This sequence originates from a man aged 55 to 69 with acute or convalescent COVID-19. The CDR3 bases are TGTGCCAGCAGCTTAGGGGTTAGCGGGGGGGCGCGGAATGAGCAGTTCTTC. This codes for CASSLGVSGGARNEQFF. The entire variable domain, with the rest obtained from reference TRBV7-2 and TRBJ2-1, is as follows: GAGVSQSPSNKVTEKGKDVELRCDPISGHTALYWYRQSLGQGLEFLIYFQGNSAPDKSGLPSDRFSAERTGGSVSTLTIQRTQQEDSAVYLCASSLGVSGGARNEQFFGPGTRLTVL.